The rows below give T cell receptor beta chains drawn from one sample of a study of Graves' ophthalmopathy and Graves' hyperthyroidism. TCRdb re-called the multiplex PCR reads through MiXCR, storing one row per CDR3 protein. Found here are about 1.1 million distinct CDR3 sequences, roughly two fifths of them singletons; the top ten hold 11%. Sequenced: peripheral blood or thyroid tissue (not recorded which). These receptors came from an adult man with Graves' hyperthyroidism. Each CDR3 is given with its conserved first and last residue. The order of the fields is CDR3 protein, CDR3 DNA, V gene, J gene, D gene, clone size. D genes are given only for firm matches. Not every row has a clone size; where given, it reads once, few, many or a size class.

CASSPRTMTGNTIYF	TGTGCCAGCAGTCCAAGGACCATGACTGGAAACACCATATATTTT	TRBV4-2	TRBJ1-3	-	-
CAWRMGGVGEKLFF	TGTGCCTGGAGGATGGGAGGTGTGGGCGAAAAACTGTTTTTT	TRBV30	TRBJ1-4	-	many
CASSGQGSLVGYGYTF	TGTGCCAGCAGTGGACAGGGAAGCTTGGTTGGTTATGGCTACACCTTC	TRBV27	TRBJ1-2	TRBD1	-
CASSVGGGSSETQYF	TGTGCCAGCAGCGTAGGCGGCGGGAGTTCTGAGACCCAGTACTTC	TRBV9	TRBJ2-5	TRBD2	many
CASSENRGGLGELFF	TGTGCCAGCAGTGAAAATAGAGGGGGACTCGGGGAGCTGTTTTTT	TRBV2	TRBJ2-2	-	-
CASSEAGAWANVLTF	TGTGCCAGCAGTGAAGCAGGGGCTTGGGCCAACGTCCTGACTTTC	TRBV6-1	TRBJ2-6	-	-
CASAVGTEAFF	TGTGCCAGCGCGGTGGGCACTGAAGCTTTCTTT	TRBV10-3	TRBJ1-1	-	few
CAWSGGGAGEQYF	TGTGCCTGGAGTGGCGGGGGCGCGGGAGAGCAGTACTTC	TRBV30	TRBJ2-7	-	-
CSADRQYF	TGCAGTGCTGACAGACAGTACTTC	TRBV20-1	TRBJ2-7	-	-
CASSESRVGELFF	TGTGCCAGCAGTGAGTCTCGAGTCGGGGAGCTGTTTTTT	TRBV10-2	TRBJ2-2	-	few
CASSSYLKSSYEQYF	TGTGCCAGCAGCTCCTACTTGAAAAGCTCCTACGAGCAGTACTTC	TRBV7-2	TRBJ2-7	-	many
CASIRTSGGFTGELFF	TGTGCCAGTATCAGGACTAGCGGGGGTTTCACCGGGGAGCTGTTTTTT	TRBV19	TRBJ2-2	TRBD2	-
CASKRPQTQTDTGELFF	TGTGCCAGCAAGAGACCCCAAACACAGACGGACACCGGGGAGCTGTTTTTT	TRBV7-2	TRBJ2-2	-	-
CATSRGGTGRHEQYF	TGTGCCACCAGCAGAGGGGGGACAGGGCGCCACGAGCAGTACTTC	TRBV15	TRBJ2-7	TRBD1	many
CASSLDPAFVYSNQPQHF	TGTGCCAGCAGCCTAGACCCCGCGTTCGTGTATAGCAATCAGCCCCAGCATTTT	TRBV12-3/TRBV12-4	TRBJ1-5	-	many
CAITEDRDEKLFF	TGTGCCATCACCGAGGACAGGGATGAAAAACTGTTTTTT	TRBV10-3	TRBJ1-4	TRBD1	-
CASSPGTDSGNTIYF	TGCGCCAGCAGCCCTGGGACAGACTCTGGAAACACCATATATTTT	TRBV5-1	TRBJ1-3	TRBD1	many
CASSVGQGQQPQYF	TGTGCCAGCAGCGTAGGGCAGGGGCAACAGCCCCAGTACTTC	TRBV9	TRBJ2-5	-	-
CASSWRGAVEQYF	TGTGCCAGCAGTTGGCGAGGAGCGGTCGAGCAGTACTTC	TRBV12-3/TRBV12-4	TRBJ2-7	-	many
CASSPPGTQETQYF	TGTGCCAGCAGCCCCCCCGGGACTCAAGAGACCCAGTACTTC	TRBV9	TRBJ2-5	-	many
CASILQKGGSPLHF	TGTGCCAGCATCCTCCAGAAGGGGGGTTCACCCCTCCACTTT	TRBV2	TRBJ1-6	-	-